The sequence of this T cell receptor (beta chain) was determined in a study of a mutant IDH1 vaccine in newly diagnosed glioma. For the study at large: Radiotherapy alone preceded vaccination by 4-6 weeks; alternatively, vaccination started with temozolomide cycles. At week 35 came visit V12, and visit V13 followed at week 47.

Remarks on this clone: Its antigen is still unknown.

Germline assignment: CDR1 MNHNY and CDR2 SVGAGI (reference sequence). The CDR3 has 12 amino acids. The V gene lost 10 bases and the J gene lost 4 bases, with 13 bases spanning the gap. Documented time point: week 35, safety follow-up. Every vaccine dose comprised 300 ug of mutant IDH1 20-mer peptide plus topical imiquimod. This table comes from immunoSEQ multiplex PCR, and its TCRdb copy is limited to in-frame clones, with some not included. The sample includes 25,000 to 40,000 clones, more than 65% seen only once; the top ten take approximately 15%. This sample comprised PBMCs, obtained from a glioma patient whose treatment included an IDH1 peptide vaccine. V is TRBV6-6 and J is TRBJ1-1; tentative D call: TRBD1 (6 bases). This clonotype was sampled from a man aged 25 to 40 with glioma. The CDR3 reads CATEGGRTEAFF. The CDR3 DNA follows: TGTGCCACCGAGGGGGGCCGCACTGAAGCTTTCTTT.